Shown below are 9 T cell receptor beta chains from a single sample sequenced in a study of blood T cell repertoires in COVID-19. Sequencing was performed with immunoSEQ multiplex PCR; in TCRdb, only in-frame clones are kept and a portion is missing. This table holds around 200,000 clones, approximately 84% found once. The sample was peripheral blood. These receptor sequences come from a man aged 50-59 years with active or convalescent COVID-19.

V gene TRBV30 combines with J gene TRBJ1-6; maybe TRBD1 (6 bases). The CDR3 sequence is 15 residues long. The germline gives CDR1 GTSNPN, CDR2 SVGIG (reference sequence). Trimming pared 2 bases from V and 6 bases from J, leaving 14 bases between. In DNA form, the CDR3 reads TGTGCCTGGAGTCGCCGCGCAGGGGCTAATTCACCCCTCCACTTT. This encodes CAWSRRAGANSPLHF.

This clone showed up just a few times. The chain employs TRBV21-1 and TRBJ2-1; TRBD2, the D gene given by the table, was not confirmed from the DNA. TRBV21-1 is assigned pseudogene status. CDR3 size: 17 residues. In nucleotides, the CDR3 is TGTGCCAGCAGCAAGGAACGGGGACTCCCCGTCTACAATGAGCAGTTCTTC. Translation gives CASSKERGLPVYNEQFF.

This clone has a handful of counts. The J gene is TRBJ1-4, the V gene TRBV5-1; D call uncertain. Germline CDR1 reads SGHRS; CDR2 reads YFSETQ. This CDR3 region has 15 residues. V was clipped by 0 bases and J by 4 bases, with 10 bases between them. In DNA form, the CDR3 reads TGCGCCAGCAGCTTGGGGCGGCGGATTAATGAAAAACTGTTTTTT. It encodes CASSLGRRINEKLFF.

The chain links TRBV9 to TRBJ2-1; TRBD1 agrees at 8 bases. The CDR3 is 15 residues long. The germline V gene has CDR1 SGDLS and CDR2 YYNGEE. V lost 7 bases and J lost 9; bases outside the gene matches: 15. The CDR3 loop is CASSRQGAKEGEQFF. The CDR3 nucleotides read TGTGCCAGCTCCCGGCAGGGGGCGAAAGAAGGTGAGCAGTTCTTC.

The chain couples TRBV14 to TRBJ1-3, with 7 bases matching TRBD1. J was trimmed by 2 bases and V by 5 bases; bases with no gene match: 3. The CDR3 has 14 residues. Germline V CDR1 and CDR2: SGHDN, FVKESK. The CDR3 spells CASSDTGAGNTIYF. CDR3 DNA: TGTGCCAGCAGCGACACAGGGGCTGGAAACACCATATATTTT.

The CDR3 nucleotides are TGTGCCATCAGTGAGTCGAGCCTCCAGGCCGACTATGGCTACACCTTC. Its protein is CAISESSLQADYGYTF. J is TRBJ1-2 and V is TRBV10-3; D is unclear. This CDR3 spans 16 amino acids. The V and J ends lost 0 bases and 3 bases respectively, with 14 bases between them. Germline values: CDR1 ENHRY, CDR2 SYGVKD.

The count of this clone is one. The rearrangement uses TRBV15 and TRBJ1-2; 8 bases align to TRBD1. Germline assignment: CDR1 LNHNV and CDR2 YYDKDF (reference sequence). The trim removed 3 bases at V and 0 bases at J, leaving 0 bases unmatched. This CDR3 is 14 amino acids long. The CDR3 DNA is TGTGCCACCAGCAGGACAGGGGCTAACTATGGCTACACCTTC. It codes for CATSRTGANYGYTF.

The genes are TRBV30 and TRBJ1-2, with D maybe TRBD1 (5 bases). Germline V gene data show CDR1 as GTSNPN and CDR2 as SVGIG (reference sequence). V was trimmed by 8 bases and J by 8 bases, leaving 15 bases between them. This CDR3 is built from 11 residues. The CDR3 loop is CARAGGVGYTF. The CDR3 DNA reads TGTGCCCGGGCGGGGGGAGTAGGCTACACCTTC.

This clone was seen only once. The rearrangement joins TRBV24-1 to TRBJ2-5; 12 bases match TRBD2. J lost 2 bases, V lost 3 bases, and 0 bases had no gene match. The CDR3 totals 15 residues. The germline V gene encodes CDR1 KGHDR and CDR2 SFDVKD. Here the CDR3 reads CATSDGLAGQETQYF. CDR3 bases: TGTGCCACCAGTGATGGACTAGCGGGGCAAGAGACCCAGTACTTC.